The clone carrying this T cell receptor beta chain has only a few counts. What it binds is unknown. Through a sample-barcoded 5' primer and a J-beta primer mix, a second PCR was run for roughly 7 to 11 cycles. Tagging of each cDNA molecule was performed by a template-switch adaptor with 12 random nucleotides. TCRdb analysed the 5' RACE reads with MiXCR anew, one entry per CDR3 protein. The sample includes hundreds of thousands of distinct CDR3 sequences, approximately 59% of them seen just once. V lost 0 bases and J 1 base, leaving 12 bases between the germline ends. The CDR3 totals 16 residues. CDR1 is MNHNY, CDR2 SVGAGI, per germline (reference sequence). This record belongs to a study of blood T cells in healthy people across ages. Study-level background: About one barcoded beta molecule per two T cells came from capture by template switching. Overall study findings and caveats: TCR beta diversity per million T cells fell roughly linearly with age.

This sequence originates from a man in his 60s in good health. Sequenced: blood. This chain uses TRBV6-6 with TRBJ2-5, with D possibly matching TRBD2 (6 bases). CDR3 sequence reads: CASSYSGREAQETQYF. CDR3 coding DNA: TGTGCCAGCAGTTACTCGGGCAGGGAGGCCCAAGAGACCCAGTACTTC.